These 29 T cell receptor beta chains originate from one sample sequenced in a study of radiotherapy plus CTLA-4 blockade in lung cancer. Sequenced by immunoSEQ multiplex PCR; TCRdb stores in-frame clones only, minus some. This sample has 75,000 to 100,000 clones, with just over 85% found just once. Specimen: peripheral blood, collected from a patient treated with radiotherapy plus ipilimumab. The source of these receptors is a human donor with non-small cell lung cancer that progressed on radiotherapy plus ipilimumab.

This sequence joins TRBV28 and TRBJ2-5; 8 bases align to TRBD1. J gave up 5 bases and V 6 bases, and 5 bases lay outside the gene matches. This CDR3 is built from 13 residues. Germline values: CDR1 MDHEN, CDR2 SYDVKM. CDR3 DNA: TGTGCCAGCAGCAGGGGGCTCGGGGAGACCCAGTACTTC. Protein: CASSRGLGETQYF.

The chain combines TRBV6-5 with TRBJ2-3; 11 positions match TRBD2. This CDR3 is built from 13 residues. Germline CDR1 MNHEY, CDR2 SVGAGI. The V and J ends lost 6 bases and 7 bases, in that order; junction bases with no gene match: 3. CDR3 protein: CASSPSGRNTQYF. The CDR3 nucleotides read TGTGCCAGCAGCCCTAGCGGGAGGAATACGCAGTATTTT.

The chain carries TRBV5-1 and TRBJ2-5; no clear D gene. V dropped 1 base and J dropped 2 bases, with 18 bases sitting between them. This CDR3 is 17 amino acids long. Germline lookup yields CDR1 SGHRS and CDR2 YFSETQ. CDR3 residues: CASSLFGPTRLQETQYF. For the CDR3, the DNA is TGCGCCAGCAGCTTGTTCGGACCTACCCGGCTTCAAGAGACCCAGTACTTC.

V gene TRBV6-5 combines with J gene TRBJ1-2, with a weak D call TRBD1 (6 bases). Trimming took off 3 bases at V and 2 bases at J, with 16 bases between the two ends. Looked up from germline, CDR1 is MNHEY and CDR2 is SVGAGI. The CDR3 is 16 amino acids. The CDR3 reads CASSYNAGGLNYGYTF. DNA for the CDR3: TGTGCCAGCAGTTATAATGCGGGGGGCTTAAACTATGGCTACACCTTC.

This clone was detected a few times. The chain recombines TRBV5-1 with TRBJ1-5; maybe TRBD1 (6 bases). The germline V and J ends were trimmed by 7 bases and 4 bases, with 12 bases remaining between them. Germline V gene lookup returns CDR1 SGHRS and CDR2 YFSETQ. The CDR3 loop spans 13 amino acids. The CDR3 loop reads CASSVGANQPQHF. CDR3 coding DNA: TGCGCCAGCTCGGTGGGGGCTAATCAGCCCCAGCATTTT.

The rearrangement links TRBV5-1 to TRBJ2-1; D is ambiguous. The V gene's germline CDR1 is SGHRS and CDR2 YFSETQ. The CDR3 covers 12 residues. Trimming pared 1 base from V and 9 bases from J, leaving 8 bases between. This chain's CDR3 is CASSLSEVEQFF. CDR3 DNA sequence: TGCGCCAGCAGCTTGAGTGAAGTTGAGCAGTTCTTC.

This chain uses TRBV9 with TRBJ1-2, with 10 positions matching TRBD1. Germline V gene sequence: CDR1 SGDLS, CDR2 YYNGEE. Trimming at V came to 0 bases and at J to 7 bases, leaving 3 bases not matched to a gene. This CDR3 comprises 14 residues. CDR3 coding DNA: TGTGCCAGCAGCGTAGAGGGACAGGGGTTTGGCTACACCTTC. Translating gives CASSVEGQGFGYTF. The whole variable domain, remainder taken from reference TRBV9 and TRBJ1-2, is DSGVTQTPKHLITATGQRVTLRCSPRSGDLSVYWYQQSLDQGLQFLIQYYNGEERAKGNILERFSAQQFPDLHSELNLSSLELGDSALYFCASSVEGQGFGYTFGSGTRLTVV.

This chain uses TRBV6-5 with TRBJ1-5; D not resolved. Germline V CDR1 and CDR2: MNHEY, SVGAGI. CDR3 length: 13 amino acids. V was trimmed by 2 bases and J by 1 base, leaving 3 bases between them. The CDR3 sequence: CASSYGSNQPQHF. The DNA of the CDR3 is TGTGCCAGCAGTTACGGGAGCAATCAGCCCCAGCATTTT.

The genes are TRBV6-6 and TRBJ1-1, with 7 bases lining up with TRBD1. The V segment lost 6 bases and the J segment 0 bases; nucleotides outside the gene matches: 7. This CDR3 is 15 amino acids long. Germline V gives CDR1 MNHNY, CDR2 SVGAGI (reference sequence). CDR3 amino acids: CASRFPGQMNTEAFF. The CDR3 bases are TGTGCCAGCAGATTCCCGGGACAGATGAACACTGAAGCTTTCTTT.

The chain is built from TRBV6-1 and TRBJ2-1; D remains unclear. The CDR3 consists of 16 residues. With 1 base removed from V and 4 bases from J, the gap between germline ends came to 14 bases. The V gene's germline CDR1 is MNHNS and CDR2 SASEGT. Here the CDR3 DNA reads TGTGCCAGCAGTGAAGTGTCGGGCGTTTCGTACAATGAGCAGTTCTTC. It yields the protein CASSEVSGVSYNEQFF.

The CDR3 sequence is CASSSPATGPSYEQYF. The CDR3 nucleotides read TGTGCCAGCAGCTCCCCAGCGACAGGGCCTTCCTACGAGCAGTACTTC. V gene TRBV7-9 combines with J gene TRBJ2-7; 7 nucleotides align to TRBD1. The V and J ends lost 4 bases and 1 base, in that order; junction bases with no gene match: 10. This CDR3 is 16 amino acids long. In germline, CDR1 is SEHNR, CDR2 FQNEAQ (reference sequence).

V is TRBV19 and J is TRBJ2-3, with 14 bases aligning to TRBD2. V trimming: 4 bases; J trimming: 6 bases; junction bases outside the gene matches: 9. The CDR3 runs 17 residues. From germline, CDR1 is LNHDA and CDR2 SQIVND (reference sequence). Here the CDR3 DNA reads TGTGCCAGTAGTACCCGGACTAGCGGGAGGAGAGGGGATACGCAGTATTTT. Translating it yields CASSTRTSGRRGDTQYF.

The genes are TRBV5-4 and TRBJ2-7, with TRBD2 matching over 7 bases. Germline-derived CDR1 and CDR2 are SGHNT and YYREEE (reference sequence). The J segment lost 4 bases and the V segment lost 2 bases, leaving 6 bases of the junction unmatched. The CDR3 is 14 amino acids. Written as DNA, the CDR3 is TGTGCCAGCAGCTTAAGCGGGAACGCGTACGAGCAGTACTTC. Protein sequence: CASSLSGNAYEQYF. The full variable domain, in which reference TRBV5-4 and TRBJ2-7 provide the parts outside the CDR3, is ETGVTQSPTHLIKTRGQQVTLRCSSQSGHNTVSWYQQALGQGPQFIFQYYREEENGRGNFPPRFSGLQFPNYSSELNVNALELDDSALYLCASSLSGNAYEQYFGPGTRLTVT.

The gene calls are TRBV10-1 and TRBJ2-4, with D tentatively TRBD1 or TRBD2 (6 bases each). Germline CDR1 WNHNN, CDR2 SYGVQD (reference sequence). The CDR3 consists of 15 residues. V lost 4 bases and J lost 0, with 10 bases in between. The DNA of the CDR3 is TGCGCCAGCAGTGGATCGGGGGCAGCCAAAAACATTCAGTACTTC. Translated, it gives CASSGSGAAKNIQYF.

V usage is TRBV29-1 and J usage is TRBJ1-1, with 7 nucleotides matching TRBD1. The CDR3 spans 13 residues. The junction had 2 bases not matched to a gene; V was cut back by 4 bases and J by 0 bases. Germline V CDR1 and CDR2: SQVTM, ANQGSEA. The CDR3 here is CSVGGQLNTEAFF. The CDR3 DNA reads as TGCAGCGTTGGGGGACAGCTGAACACTGAAGCTTTCTTT.

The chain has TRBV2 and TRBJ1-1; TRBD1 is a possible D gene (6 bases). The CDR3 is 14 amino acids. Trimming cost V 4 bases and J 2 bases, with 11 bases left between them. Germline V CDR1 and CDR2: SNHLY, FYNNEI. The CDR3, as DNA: TGTGCCAGCAGTGGGACAGTCGGCAACACTGAAGCTTTCTTT. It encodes CASSGTVGNTEAFF.

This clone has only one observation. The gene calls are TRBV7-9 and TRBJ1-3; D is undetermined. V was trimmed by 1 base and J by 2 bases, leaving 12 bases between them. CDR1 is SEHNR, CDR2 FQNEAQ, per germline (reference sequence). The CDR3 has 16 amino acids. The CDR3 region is CASSLDVQTPGNTIYF. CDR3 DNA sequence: TGTGCCAGCAGCTTAGATGTCCAAACCCCTGGAAACACCATATATTTT.

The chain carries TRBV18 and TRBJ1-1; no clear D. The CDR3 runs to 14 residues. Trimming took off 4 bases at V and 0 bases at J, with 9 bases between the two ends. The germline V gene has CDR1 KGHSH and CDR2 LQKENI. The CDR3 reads CASSRTQLNTEAFF. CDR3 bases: TGTGCCAGCTCACGAACCCAGTTGAACACTGAAGCTTTCTTT.

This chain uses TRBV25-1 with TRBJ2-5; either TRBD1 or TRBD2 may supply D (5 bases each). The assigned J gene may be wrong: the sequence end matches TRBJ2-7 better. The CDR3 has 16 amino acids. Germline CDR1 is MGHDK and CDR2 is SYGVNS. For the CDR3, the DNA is TGTGCCAGCAGTGGGGATCCCGGGATCAGGGTCTACGAGCAGTACTTC. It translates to CASSGDPGIRVYEQYF.

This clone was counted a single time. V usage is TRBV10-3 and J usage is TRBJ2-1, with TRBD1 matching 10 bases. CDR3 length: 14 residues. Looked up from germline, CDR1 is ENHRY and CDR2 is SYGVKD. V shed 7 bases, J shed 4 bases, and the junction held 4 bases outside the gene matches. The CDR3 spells CAIKGTGVYNEQFF. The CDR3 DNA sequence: TGTGCCATCAAAGGGACAGGGGTTTACAATGAGCAGTTCTTC.

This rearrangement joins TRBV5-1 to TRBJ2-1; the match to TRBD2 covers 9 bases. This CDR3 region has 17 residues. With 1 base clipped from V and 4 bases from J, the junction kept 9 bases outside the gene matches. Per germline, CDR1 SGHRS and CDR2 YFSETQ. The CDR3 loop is CASSLTPRTSVYNEQFF. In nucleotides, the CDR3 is TGCGCCAGCAGCTTGACCCCTCGGACTAGCGTGTACAATGAGCAGTTCTTC.

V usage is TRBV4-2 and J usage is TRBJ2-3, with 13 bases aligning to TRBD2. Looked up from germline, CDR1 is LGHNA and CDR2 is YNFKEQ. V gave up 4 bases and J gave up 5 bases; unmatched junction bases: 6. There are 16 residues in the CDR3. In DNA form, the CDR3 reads TGTGCCAGCAGCCCCGGCCGACTAGCGGGAGGAGATACGCAGTATTTT. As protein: CASSPGRLAGGDTQYF.

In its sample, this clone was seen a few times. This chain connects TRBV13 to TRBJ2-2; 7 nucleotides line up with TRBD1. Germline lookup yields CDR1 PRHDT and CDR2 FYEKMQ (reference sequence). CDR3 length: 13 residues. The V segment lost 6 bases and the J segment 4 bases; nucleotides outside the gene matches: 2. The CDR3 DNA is TGTGCCAGCAGTAGGGGGCGCACCGGGGAGCTGTTTTTT. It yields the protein CASSRGRTGELFF.

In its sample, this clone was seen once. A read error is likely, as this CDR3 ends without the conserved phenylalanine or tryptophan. The CDR3 DNA follows: TGTGCCAGCAGGGTAGGGGCAAACACTGAAGCTTTCCTT. It encodes CASRVGANTEAFL. The V gene is TRBV6-5, the J gene TRBJ1-1, with D perhaps TRBD1 (5 bases). This CDR3 is built from 13 residues. Looked up from germline, CDR1 is MNHEY and CDR2 is SVGAGI. V was trimmed by 6 bases and J by 2 bases, leaving 10 bases between them.

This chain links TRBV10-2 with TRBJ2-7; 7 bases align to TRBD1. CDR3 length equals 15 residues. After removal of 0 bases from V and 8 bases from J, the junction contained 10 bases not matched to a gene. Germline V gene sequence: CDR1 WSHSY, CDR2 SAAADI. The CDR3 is CASSESPGTAVKQYF. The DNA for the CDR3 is TGCGCCAGCAGTGAGTCCCCAGGGACAGCCGTCAAGCAGTACTTC.

Here the CDR3 reads CASSHRLNTEAFF. The CDR3 DNA is TGTGCCAGCTCCCATAGGCTGAACACTGAAGCTTTCTTT. The V and J genes are TRBV27 and TRBJ1-1; D not certain. Trimming left V 8 bases short and J 0 bases short, with 10 bases between. The CDR3 sequence is 13 residues long. Germline loops: CDR1 MNHEY, CDR2 SMNVEV (reference sequence).

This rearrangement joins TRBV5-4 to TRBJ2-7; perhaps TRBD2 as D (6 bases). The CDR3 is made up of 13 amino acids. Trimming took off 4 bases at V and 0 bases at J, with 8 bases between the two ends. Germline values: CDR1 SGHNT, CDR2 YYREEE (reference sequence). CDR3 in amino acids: CASSTSSSYEQYF. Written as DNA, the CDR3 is TGTGCCAGCAGCACTAGCTCCTCCTACGAGCAGTACTTC. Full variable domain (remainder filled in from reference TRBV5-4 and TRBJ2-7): ETGVTQSPTHLIKTRGQQVTLRCSSQSGHNTVSWYQQALGQGPQFIFQYYREEENGRGNFPPRFSGLQFPNYSSELNVNALELDDSALYLCASSTSSSYEQYFGPGTRLTVT.

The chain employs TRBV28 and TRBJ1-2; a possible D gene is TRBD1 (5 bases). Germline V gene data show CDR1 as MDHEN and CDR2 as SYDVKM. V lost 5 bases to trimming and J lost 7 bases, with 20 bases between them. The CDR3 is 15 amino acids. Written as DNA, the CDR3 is TGTGCCAGCAGTCGGAACCGGGACGGGGGAACTGGCTACACCTTC. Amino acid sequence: CASSRNRDGGTGYTF.

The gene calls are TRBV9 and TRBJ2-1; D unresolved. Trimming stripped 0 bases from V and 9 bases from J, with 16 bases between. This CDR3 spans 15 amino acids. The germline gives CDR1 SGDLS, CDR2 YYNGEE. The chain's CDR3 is CASSVGSARSSEQFF. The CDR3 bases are TGTGCCAGCAGCGTAGGAAGCGCTAGGTCTTCTGAGCAGTTCTTC.